Listed below are T cell receptor beta chains from one sample, sequenced in a study of blood T cells in healthy people across ages. TCRdb reanalysed the 5' RACE reads using MiXCR and keeps one entry per CDR3 protein. The sample lists under 1,000,000 distinct CDR3 sequences; about 36% were seen once. Specimen: blood. The receptor source for this set is a young man in good health. The CDR3 runs from the conserved cysteine through the conserved F or W.

>TRBV20-1|11
CSGAYTDTQYF
>TRBV20-1|12
CSPQAPDSQAFF
>TRBV27|16
CASTPLGQGTQETQYF
>TRBV18|16
CASSPTVGGPTDTQYF
>TRBV24-1|15
CATADRSGAERTQYF
>TRBV3-1|14
CASRPQDYTGELFF
>TRBV29-1|14
CSVETGGMFNGYTF
>TRBV20-1|14
CSARVSGGTAEQFF
>TRBV11-2|16
CASSLKWQGVRHTIYF
>TRBV15|14
CATSPRLENTEAFF
>TRBV27|15
CASSPYRGENTEAFF
>TRBV28|12
CASSTIGYGYTF
>TRBV28|15
CASSQGPASYNEQFF
>TRBV5-1|14
CASRTTGMNTEAFF
>TRBV28|18
CASSYPTGGDSSYNEQFF
>TRBV10-3|16
CAISKNLLSMNTEAFF
>TRBV4-1|15
CASSPGPGAVTEAFF
>TRBV4-3|14
CASSQVGVPKTQYF
>TRBV6-6|14
CASNWAGGNHPQHF
>TRBV9|15
CASSPRTQSTDTQYF
>TRBV5-1|13
CASRGGDQETQYF
>TRBV25-1|14
CASSEYRGTGELFF
>TRBV4-2|16
CASSQVGPISYNEQYF
>TRBV5-1|17
CASSLTAIQGAYTEAFF
>TRBV6-5|13
CASSDRANTEAFF
>TRBV16|15
CASSPTGRYNQPQHF
>TRBV2|14
CASSEVQGSQPQHF
>TRBV4-2|12
CASSVRDNEQYF
>TRBV25-1|14
CASRQGSGTDTQYF
>TRBV7-2|15
CASSLALQVANEQFF
>TRBV15|13
CATSEGAGYEQYF
>TRBV19|14
CASSKGPENTEAFF
>TRBV4-3|17
CASSQDIGGPLNYGYTF
>TRBV27|14
CASSWSSYNSPLHF
>TRBV7-2|18
CASSLGLRRSSYNSPLHF
>TRBV18|13
CASSPRSPVGYTF
>TRBV29-1|14
CSVEGGGLDNEQFF
>TRBV20-1|14
CSPELAGGPYEQYF
>TRBV12-3/TRBV12-4|18
CASSMRDRGPTMNTEAFF
>TRBV20-1|14
CSASRGGVYNEQFF
>TRBV7-8|15
CASSRGGAVHNEQFF
>TRBV6-2/TRBV6-3|15
CASRAGTGGNSPLHF
>TRBV6-5|14
CASSDGVGSDEQFF
>TRBV10-3|11
CAIREGDEQFF
>TRBV2|13
CASSGPGGHLQYF
>TRBV15|13
CATSRTTGQPQHF